A single sample is the source of the 24 T cell receptor beta chains below, sequenced in a study of blood T cell repertoires in COVID-19. Data came from immunoSEQ multiplex PCR; TCRdb stores just in-frame clones and leaves some out. This table has roughly 220,000 clones, 70% to 90% appearing once. Sequenced sample: PBMCs or T cells enriched from blood (not recorded which). These receptors were obtained from a woman aged 40 to 50 with acute COVID-19.

V is TRBV5-6 and J is TRBJ2-5; D unresolved. The CDR3 totals 14 residues. Trimming shortened V by 6 bases and J by 3 bases, and 15 bases separated the two germline ends. Germline V gene data show CDR1 as SGHDT and CDR2 as YYEEEE. The CDR3 region is CASNTAGSEETQYF. In nucleotides, the CDR3 is TGTGCCAGCAACACCGCCGGGTCCGAAGAGACCCAGTACTTC. Using reference TRBV5-6 and TRBJ2-5 for the parts outside the CDR3, the full variable domain is DAGVTQSPTHLIKTRGQQVTLRCSPKSGHDTVSWYQQALGQGPQFIFQYYEEEERQRGNFPDRFSGHQFPNYSSELNVNALLLGDSALYLCASNTAGSEETQYFGPGTRLLVL.

The chain uses TRBV24-1 and TRBJ2-3; D is unresolved. The ends were cut back, 6 bases at V and 2 bases at J, with 8 bases in the middle. This CDR3 spans 13 amino acids. Per the germline V gene, CDR1 is KGHDR and CDR2 is SFDVKD. CDR3 region: CATSSQATDTQYF. DNA of the CDR3: TGTGCCACCAGTAGCCAGGCCACAGATACGCAGTATTTT.

This clone was observed a handful of times. The rearrangement uses TRBV27 and TRBJ1-1; 7 positions agree with TRBD1. This CDR3 is 14 amino acids long. J lost 4 bases, V lost 7 bases, and 9 bases had no gene match. CDR1 is MNHEY, CDR2 SMNVEV, per germline (reference sequence). The CDR3 protein is CASNKSGGRTEAFF. CDR3 nucleotide sequence: TGTGCCAGCAATAAATCAGGGGGACGCACTGAAGCTTTCTTT.

This clone was detected only a few times. The V gene is TRBV3-1 (or the pseudogene TRBV3-2), the J gene TRBJ1-3; 9 nucleotides line up with TRBD1. The CDR3 runs 18 residues. The V segment lost 0 bases and the J segment 0 bases; nucleotides outside the gene matches: 6. Germline V CDR1 and CDR2: LGHDT, YNNKEL (reference sequence). The CDR3 DNA reads TGTGCCAGCAGCCAAGATCCTCCGGGACAGGGCTCTGGAAACACCATATATTTT. This gives the protein CASSQDPPGQGSGNTIYF.

This chain uses TRBV7-9 with TRBJ2-3; the D gene is possibly TRBD2 (6 bases). Germline values: CDR1 SEHNR, CDR2 FQNEAQ (reference sequence). There are 16 residues in the CDR3. V lost 3 bases to trimming and J lost 5 bases, with 18 bases between them. The CDR3 sequence is CASSLEGPQMGDTQYF. The CDR3 DNA reads TGTGCCAGCAGCTTGGAGGGCCCCCAAATGGGAGATACGCAGTATTTT.

V is TRBV12-1 and J is TRBJ2-7; the table's D gene call, TRBD2, was not cross checked with the DNA. TRBV12-1 is tagged as a pseudogene. CDR3 length equals 17 residues. The CDR3 DNA reads as TGTGCCAGCAGCCCACCGGCGGCGGGGGATCGCCCCTACGAGCAGTACTTC. It codes for CASSPPAAGDRPYEQYF.

A word on this clone: Other nucleotide sequences from this sample produce the same CDR3. The chain is built from TRBV2 and TRBJ1-1, with a possible D match to TRBD1 (5 bases). Germline V lookup: CDR1 SNHLY, CDR2 FYNNEI. With 2 bases removed from V and 2 bases from J, the gap between germline ends came to 9 bases. This CDR3 spans 14 amino acids. CDR3 region: CASSETRVNTEAFF. The DNA of the CDR3 is TGTGCCAGCAGTGAAACCAGGGTCAACACTGAAGCTTTCTTT.

The chain joins TRBV3-1 (or the pseudogene TRBV3-2) to TRBJ1-6, with a tentative D call TRBD1 (5 bases). The CDR3 sequence is 15 residues long. CDR1 is LGHDT, CDR2 YNNKEL, per germline (reference sequence). V lost 1 base and J 6 bases, leaving 10 bases between the germline ends. CDR3 nucleotide sequence: TGTGCCAGCAGCCAAGTACAAAGGGGTAATTCACCCCTCCACTTT. Translation gives CASSQVQRGNSPLHF.

The chain carries TRBV7-2 and TRBJ1-5; no clear D gene. V was shortened by 5 bases and J by 3 bases, with 11 bases between the two germline ends. This CDR3 has 14 amino acids. CDR1 is SGHTA, CDR2 FQGNSA, per germline. The CDR3 coding sequence is TGTGCCAGCAGCCCCCAGTATTTCAATCAGCCCCAGCATTTT. Translation: CASSPQYFNQPQHF. Full variable domain (remainder filled in from reference TRBV7-2 and TRBJ1-5): GAGVSQSPSNKVTEKGKDVELRCDPISGHTALYWYRQSLGQGLEFLIYFQGNSAPDKSGLPSDRFSAERTGGSVSTLTIQRTQQEDSAVYLCASSPQYFNQPQHFGDGTRLSIL.

This clone was found many times. V gene TRBV14 combines with J gene TRBJ2-1, with D maybe TRBD2 (6 bases). Per the germline V gene, CDR1 is SGHDN and CDR2 is FVKESK. V was shortened by 5 bases and J by 5 bases, with 16 bases between the two germline ends. CDR3 size: 15 residues. CDR3 in amino acids: CASSLLGGEDNEQFF. The DNA for the CDR3 is TGTGCCAGCAGCTTACTCGGAGGGGAGGACAATGAGCAGTTCTTC.

The J gene is TRBJ2-6, the V gene TRBV19; D might be TRBD1 (5 bases). Per germline, CDR1 LNHDA and CDR2 SQIVND (reference sequence). Deletions cut 2 bases from V and 1 base from J, with 12 bases between. This CDR3 comprises 17 residues. CDR3 sequence reads: CASSIPARVSGANVLTF. CDR3 sequence (DNA): TGTGCCAGTAGTATACCGGCCAGGGTGTCTGGGGCCAACGTCCTGACTTTC.

About this clone: Other DNA sequences in the sample encode the same CDR3. The V gene is TRBV9, the J gene TRBJ1-2, with TRBD1 matching 8 bases. This CDR3 comprises 15 residues. V trimming: 0 bases; J trimming: 7 bases; junction bases outside the gene matches: 8. From germline, CDR1 is SGDLS and CDR2 YYNGEE. The CDR3 loop reads CASSVEGQGAGGYTF. The CDR3 region has the DNA TGTGCCAGCAGCGTAGAGGGCCAGGGGGCTGGTGGCTACACCTTC. Variable domain in full (rest from reference TRBV9 and TRBJ1-2): DSGVTQTPKHLITATGQRVTLRCSPRSGDLSVYWYQQSLDQGLQFLIQYYNGEERAKGNILERFSAQQFPDLHSELNLSSLELGDSALYFCASSVEGQGAGGYTFGSGTRLTVV.

This clone was seen only once. The CDR3 end shows no conserved phenylalanine or tryptophan, and so a read error is likely. The V and J genes are TRBV11-2 and TRBJ1-6; TRBD1 might be the D (5 bases). V dropped 2 bases and J dropped 9 bases, with 23 bases sitting between them. Germline CDR1 SGHAT, CDR2 FQNNGV. The CDR3 is made up of 18 amino acids. The CDR3 spells CASSLSLLGQGNRSPLHL. Written as DNA, the CDR3 is TGTGCCAGCAGCTTATCGTTGTTGGGCCAGGGTAACCGTTCACCCCTCCACCTT.

The rearrangement joins TRBV18 to TRBJ2-3; 7 bases map to TRBD1. Per germline, CDR1 KGHSH and CDR2 LQKENI. Germline trimming cut 2 bases from V and 6 bases from J; bases unmatched to any gene: 2. This CDR3 comprises 13 residues. For the CDR3, the DNA is TGTGCCAGCTCACCAGGACAGGTGGATACGCAGTATTTT. This gives the protein CASSPGQVDTQYF.

The gene calls are TRBV6-6 and TRBJ1-1; 7 bases agree with TRBD1. V shed 7 bases, J shed 1 base, and the junction held 6 bases outside the gene matches. Germline CDR1 and CDR2: MNHNY and SVGAGI (reference sequence). This CDR3 is built from 14 residues. CDR3: CASNPTGPNTEAFF. CDR3 nucleotide sequence: TGTGCCAGCAACCCGACAGGGCCGAACACTGAAGCTTTCTTT.

The chain links TRBV5-1 to TRBJ1-3, with D perhaps matching TRBD1 (6 bases). CDR3 length: 16 amino acids. Trimming stripped 3 bases from V and 0 bases from J, with 13 bases between. CDR1 and CDR2 (germline): SGHRS, YFSETQ. CDR3 DNA: TGCGCCAGCAGCTCACAGGGATGGGGCTCTGGAAACACCATATATTTT. Translated, it gives CASSSQGWGSGNTIYF.

This clone showed up many times. The chain employs TRBV6-6 and TRBJ2-1; 14 positions match TRBD2. CDR1 is MNHNY and CDR2 is SVGAGI in the germline V gene (reference sequence). The CDR3 runs to 17 residues. V lost 5 bases and J lost 8; bases outside the gene matches: 11. CDR3 sequence: CASSPRLAGGPFDEQFF. The CDR3 nucleotides read TGTGCCAGCAGTCCCCGACTAGCGGGGGGGCCGTTCGATGAGCAGTTCTTC.

V gene TRBV3-1 (or the pseudogene TRBV3-2) combines with J gene TRBJ1-4; tentative D call: TRBD1 (5 bases). V lost 5 bases and J lost 7, with 11 bases in between. Germline-derived CDR1 and CDR2 are LGHDT and YNNKEL (reference sequence). The CDR3 totals 13 residues. CDR3 in amino acids: CASSTRDVEKLFF. DNA for the CDR3: TGTGCCAGCAGCACGCGGGACGTTGAAAAACTGTTTTTT.

This clone is a singleton in its sample. The rearrangement uses TRBV4-1 and TRBJ2-3; TRBD2 might be the D (6 bases). The CDR3 covers 15 residues. V was cut by 0 bases and J by 6 bases, with 13 bases left in between. The germline gives CDR1 MGHRA, CDR2 YSYEKL. This chain's CDR3 is CASSQEALASDTQYF. Here the CDR3 DNA reads TGCGCCAGCAGCCAAGAGGCGCTAGCGAGCGATACGCAGTATTTT.

J is TRBJ1-1 and V is TRBV11-1; D is undetermined. This CDR3 contains 11 residues. Germline CDR1 SGHAT, CDR2 FQDESV (reference sequence). Deletions cut 6 bases from V and 8 bases from J, with 10 bases between. The CDR3 nucleotides are TGTGCCAGCAGTAGTTCGCCGGAAGCTTTCTTT. Translating it yields CASSSSPEAFF.

The V gene is TRBV5-4, the J gene TRBJ2-3; 10 positions agree with TRBD1. The CDR3 loop spans 15 amino acids. J was trimmed by 7 bases and V by 3 bases; bases with no gene match: 8. Germline CDR1 and CDR2: SGHNT and YYREEE (reference sequence). The CDR3 region has the DNA TGTGCCAGCAGCTACACCGGGACAGGGGTAAATACGCAGTATTTT. Encoded protein: CASSYTGTGVNTQYF.

This chain uses TRBV18 with TRBJ1-1; D unresolved. Germline loops: CDR1 KGHSH, CDR2 LQKENI. Trimming removed 5 bases at V and 2 bases at J, with 9 bases between. This CDR3 region has 13 residues. This chain's CDR3 is CASSAQDNTEAFF. The CDR3 DNA reads as TGTGCCAGCTCAGCCCAGGATAACACTGAAGCTTTCTTT.

The chain has TRBV6-2 or TRBV6-3 and TRBJ2-3; 9 positions match TRBD1. J was trimmed by 0 bases and V by 5 bases; bases with no gene match: 6. Germline V gene sequence: CDR1 MNHEY, CDR2 SVGEGT. CDR3 length equals 16 residues. The CDR3 DNA sequence: TGTGCCAGCAGTACCGGGACAGGGAGCAGCACAGATACGCAGTATTTT. Translation gives CASSTGTGSSTDTQYF.

J is TRBJ1-6 and V is TRBV28; D is ambiguous. Trimming left V 1 base short and J 2 bases short, with 9 bases between. Germline CDR1 reads MDHEN; CDR2 reads SYDVKM. This CDR3 has 16 residues. As DNA, the CDR3 is TGTGCCAGCAGTTTATTCCGCGCTCCCTATAATTCACCCCTCCACTTT. Translation: CASSLFRAPYNSPLHF.